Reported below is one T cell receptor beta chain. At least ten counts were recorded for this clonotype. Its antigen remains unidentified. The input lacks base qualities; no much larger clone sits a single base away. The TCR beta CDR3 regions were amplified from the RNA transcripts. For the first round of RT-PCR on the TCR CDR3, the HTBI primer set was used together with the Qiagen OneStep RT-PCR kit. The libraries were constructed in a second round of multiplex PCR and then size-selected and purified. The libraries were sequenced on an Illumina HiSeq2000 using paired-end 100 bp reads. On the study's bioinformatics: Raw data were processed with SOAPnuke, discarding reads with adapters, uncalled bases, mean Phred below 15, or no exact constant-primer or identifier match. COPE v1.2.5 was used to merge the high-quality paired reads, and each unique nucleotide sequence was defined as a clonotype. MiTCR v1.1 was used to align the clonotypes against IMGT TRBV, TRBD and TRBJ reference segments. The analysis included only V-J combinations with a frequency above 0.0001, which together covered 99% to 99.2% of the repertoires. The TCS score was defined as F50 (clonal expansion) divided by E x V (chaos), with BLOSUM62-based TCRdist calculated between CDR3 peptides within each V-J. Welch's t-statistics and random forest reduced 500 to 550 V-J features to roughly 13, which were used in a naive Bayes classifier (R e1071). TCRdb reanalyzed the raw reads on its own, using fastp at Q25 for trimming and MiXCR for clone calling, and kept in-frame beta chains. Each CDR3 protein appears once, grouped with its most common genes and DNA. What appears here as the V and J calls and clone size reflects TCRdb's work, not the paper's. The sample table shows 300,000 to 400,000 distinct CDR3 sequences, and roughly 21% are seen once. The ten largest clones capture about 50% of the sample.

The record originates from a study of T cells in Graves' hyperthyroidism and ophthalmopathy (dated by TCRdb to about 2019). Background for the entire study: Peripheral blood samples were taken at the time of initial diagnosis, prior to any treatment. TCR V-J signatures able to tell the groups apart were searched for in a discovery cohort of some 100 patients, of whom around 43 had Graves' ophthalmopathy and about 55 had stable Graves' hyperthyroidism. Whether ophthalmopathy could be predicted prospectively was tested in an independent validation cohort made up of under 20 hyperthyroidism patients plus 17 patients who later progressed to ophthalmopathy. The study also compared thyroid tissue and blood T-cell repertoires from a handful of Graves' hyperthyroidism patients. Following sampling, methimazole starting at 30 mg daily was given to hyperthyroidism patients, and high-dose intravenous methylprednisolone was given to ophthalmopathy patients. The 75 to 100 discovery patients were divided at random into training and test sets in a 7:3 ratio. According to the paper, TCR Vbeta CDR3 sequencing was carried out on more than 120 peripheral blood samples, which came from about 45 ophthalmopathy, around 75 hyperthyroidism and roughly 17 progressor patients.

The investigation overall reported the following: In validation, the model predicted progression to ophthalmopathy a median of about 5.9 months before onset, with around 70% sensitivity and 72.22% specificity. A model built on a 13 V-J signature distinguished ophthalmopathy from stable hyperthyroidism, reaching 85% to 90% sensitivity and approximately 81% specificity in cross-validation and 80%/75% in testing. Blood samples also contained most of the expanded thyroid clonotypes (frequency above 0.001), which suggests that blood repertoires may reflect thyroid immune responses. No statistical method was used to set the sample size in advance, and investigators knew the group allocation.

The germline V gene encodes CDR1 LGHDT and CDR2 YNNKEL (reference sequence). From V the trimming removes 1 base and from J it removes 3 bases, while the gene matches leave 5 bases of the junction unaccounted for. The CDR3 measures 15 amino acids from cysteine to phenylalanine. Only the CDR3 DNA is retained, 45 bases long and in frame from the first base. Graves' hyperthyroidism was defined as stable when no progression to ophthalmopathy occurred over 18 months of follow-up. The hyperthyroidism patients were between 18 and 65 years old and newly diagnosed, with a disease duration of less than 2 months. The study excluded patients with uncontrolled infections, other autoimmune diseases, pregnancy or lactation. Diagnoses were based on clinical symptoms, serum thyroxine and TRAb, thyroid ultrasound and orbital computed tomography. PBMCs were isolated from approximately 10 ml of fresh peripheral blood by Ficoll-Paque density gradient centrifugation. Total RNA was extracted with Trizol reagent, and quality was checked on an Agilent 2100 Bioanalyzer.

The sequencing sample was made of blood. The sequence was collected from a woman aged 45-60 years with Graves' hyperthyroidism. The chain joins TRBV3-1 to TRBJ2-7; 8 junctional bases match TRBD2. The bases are TGTGCCAGCAGCCAAGTATCCAGCGGGAGCTACGAGCAGTACTTC. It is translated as CASSQVSSGSYEQYF.